These 28 T cell receptor beta chains were all obtained from the same sample, sequenced in a study of post-analysis software for immune sequencing data. General observations from the study: Relative to controls, patients had about five TRBV segments at higher frequency, with TRBV5-6, TRBV5-1 and TRBV20-1 among these.

Researchers reported that TCR beta cDNA libraries carried unique molecular identifiers. TCRdb passed the PCR reads through MiXCR, listing each CDR3 protein once. The sample lists roughly 800,000 distinct CDR3 sequences, about 27% occurring once. These receptors are not linked to any known antigen. The sequencing sample was made of blood. These receptors all stem from a girl aged 5 to 17 with multiple sclerosis.

The rearrangement links TRBV4-3 to TRBJ2-7, with D possibly matching TRBD1 (6 bases). The CDR3 contains 16 residues. Trimming took off 0 bases at V and 1 base at J, with 13 bases between the two ends. From germline, CDR1 is LGHNA and CDR2 YSLEER. The CDR3 DNA is TGCGCCAGCAGCCAAGACTCCACCGGGACATCCTACGAGCAGTACTTC. It translates to CASSQDSTGTSYEQYF.

The V gene is TRBV5-1, the J gene TRBJ2-7; either TRBD1 or TRBD2 may supply D (5 bases each). V was pared by 0 bases and J by 6 bases, with 10 bases between. Germline CDR1 reads SGHRS; CDR2 reads YFSETQ. CDR3 length: 13 amino acids. The CDR3 spells CASSLVGTAEQYF. The CDR3 DNA is TGCGCCAGCAGCTTGGTCGGGACGGCCGAGCAGTACTTC.

The table lists this clonotype with many counts. V and J are TRBV6-1 and TRBJ2-3; 8 positions agree with TRBD2. CDR1 MNHNS and CDR2 SASEGT come from the germline V gene. Trimming cost V 4 bases and J 1 base; bases outside gene matches: 1. CDR3 length equals 14 residues. CDR3 nucleotides: TGTGCCAGCAGTGGAGCGGGAGGCACAGATACGCAGTATTTT. Protein product: CASSGAGGTDTQYF.

The rearrangement uses TRBV29-1 and TRBJ2-1; D gene uncertain. The CDR3 length is 17 residues. Between the trimmed V and J ends, which lost 1 base and 4 bases, there was a span of 20 bases. Germline V lookup: CDR1 SQVTM, CDR2 ANQGSEA. As DNA, the CDR3 is TGCAGCGTTGAAGGGGTCCATTCCCCGTTTTTATACAATGAGCAGTTCTTC. Its protein product is CSVEGVHSPFLYNEQFF.

The chain recombines TRBV7-2 with TRBJ2-3; possible D gene TRBD1, 5 bases. Germline assignment: CDR1 SGHTA and CDR2 FQGNSA. This CDR3 has 18 residues. V lost 1 base and J lost 4, with 21 bases in between. The CDR3 protein is CASSLVLGASTIADTQYF. CDR3 in DNA: TGTGCCAGCAGCTTAGTTCTAGGGGCCTCGACCATAGCAGATACGCAGTATTTT. The full variable domain, rest sourced from reference TRBV7-2 and TRBJ2-3, is GAGVSQSPSNKVTEKGKDVELRCDPISGHTALYWYRQSLGQGLEFLIYFQGNSAPDKSGLPSDRFSAERTGGSVSTLTIQRTQQEDSAVYLCASSLVLGASTIADTQYFGPGTRLTVL.

This clonotype turned up a few times. The chain carries TRBV4-2 and TRBJ1-1; D unresolved. The V gene lost 6 bases and the J gene lost 1 base, with 9 bases spanning the gap. CDR3 length equals 13 residues. Germline assignment: CDR1 LGHNA and CDR2 YNFKEQ. The CDR3: CASSKSANTEAFF. The CDR3 DNA reads TGTGCCAGCAGTAAGTCGGCGAACACTGAAGCTTTCTTT.

This clonotype turned up a few times. The rearrangement joins TRBV29-1 to TRBJ2-6; no reliable D call. The CDR3 consists of 12 residues. Germline loops: CDR1 SQVTM, CDR2 ANQGSEA. Trimming cost V 6 bases and J 0 bases, with 3 bases left between them. The CDR3: CSVDSGANVLTF. CDR3 DNA: TGCAGCGTGGACTCTGGGGCCAACGTCCTGACTTTC.

This clonotype showed up just a few times. The rearrangement uses TRBV28 and TRBJ1-5, with TRBD1 matching over 7 bases. Trimming at V came to 2 bases and at J to 0 bases, leaving 4 bases not matched to a gene. From germline, CDR1 is MDHEN and CDR2 SYDVKM. This CDR3 comprises 16 residues. CDR3 bases: TGTGCCAGCAGTTTAATACAGGGGCTTAGCAATCAGCCCCAGCATTTT. This translates into CASSLIQGLSNQPQHF. The whole variable domain, remainder taken from reference TRBV28 and TRBJ1-5, is DVKVTQSSRYLVKRTGEKVFLECVQDMDHENMFWYRQDPGLGLRLIYFSYDVKMKEKGDIPEGYSVSREKKERFSLILESASTNQTSMYLCASSLIQGLSNQPQHFGDGTRLSIL.

The V call is TRBV5-1, the J call TRBJ2-7, with D possibly matching TRBD2 (6 bases). Germline CDR1 SGHRS, CDR2 YFSETQ. The CDR3 contains 15 residues. V lost 1 base, J lost 3 bases, and 14 bases lay in between. CDR3 coding DNA: TGCGCCAGCAGCTTGAATTCGGGAGAAAACTACGAGCAGTACTTC. Its translation: CASSLNSGENYEQYF.

As for this clonotype: The junction differs from germline at one of its ends, possibly a read error. The genes are TRBV27 and TRBJ1-1, with a weak D call TRBD1 (6 bases). CDR1 and CDR2 from the germline V gene are MNHEY and SMNVEV (reference sequence). The CDR3 consists of 16 residues. In DNA form, the CDR3 reads TGTGCCAGCAGTTTTACTTTTGGGCAGGGGAACCCTGAAGCTTTCTTT. Protein: CASSFTFGQGNPEAFF.

The J gene is TRBJ2-1, the V gene TRBV29-1; D possibly corresponds to TRBD1 (5 bases). V was trimmed by 6 bases and J by 5 bases, leaving 17 bases between them. The germline gives CDR1 SQVTM, CDR2 ANQGSEA. The CDR3 is made up of 14 amino acids. The CDR3 region is CSVYRHGANNEQFF. In DNA form, the CDR3 reads TGCAGCGTCTACCGACATGGGGCCAACAATGAGCAGTTCTTC.

This clonotype has a count of ten or more. The rearrangement joins TRBV20-1 to TRBJ2-3, with D possibly TRBD2 on 5 matching bases. There are 11 residues in the CDR3. Trimming took off 1 base at V and 6 bases at J, with 5 bases between the two ends. CDR1 DFQATT and CDR2 SNEGSKA come from the germline V gene (reference sequence). CDR3 in amino acids: CSARAGDTQYF. CDR3 nucleotides: TGCAGTGCTAGAGCGGGGGATACGCAGTATTTT.

This clonotype appeared a few times. The chain couples TRBV6-1 to TRBJ1-2; tentatively, D is TRBD1 (5 bases). Trimming cost V 6 bases and J 7 bases, with 12 bases left between them. This CDR3 is 12 amino acids long. The V gene's germline CDR1 is MNHNS and CDR2 SASEGT. CDR3 sequence reads: CASSDRQFGYTF. The CDR3 nucleotides read TGTGCCAGCAGCGACAGACAGTTTGGCTACACCTTC.

This clonotype was found a few times. The chain joins TRBV6-2 or TRBV6-3 to TRBJ2-7; 10 bases align to TRBD2. This CDR3 is 15 amino acids long. Germline assignment: CDR1 MNHEY and CDR2 SVGEGT. Germline trimming cut 6 bases from V and 5 bases from J; bases unmatched to any gene: 10. Here the CDR3 reads CASREPGLALDEQYF. The CDR3 nucleotides read TGTGCCAGCAGGGAACCGGGACTAGCGTTGGACGAGCAGTACTTC.

The chain recombines TRBV7-2 with TRBJ2-1; possibly TRBD1 for D (6 bases). This CDR3 contains 12 residues. Trimming took 4 bases from V and 10 from J, leaving 11 bases between them. Germline V gives CDR1 SGHTA, CDR2 FQGNSA. The CDR3 is CASSSDRLEQFF. The CDR3 coding sequence is TGTGCCAGCAGCTCCGACAGGCTCGAGCAGTTCTTC. Supplemented by reference TRBV7-2 and TRBJ2-1, the full variable domain reads GAGVSQSPSNKVTEKGKDVELRCDPISGHTALYWYRQSLGQGLEFLIYFQGNSAPDKSGLPSDRFSAERTGGSVSTLTIQRTQQEDSAVYLCASSSDRLEQFFGPGTRLTVL.

This clonotype was counted once. The J gene is TRBJ2-5, the V gene TRBV24-1; 7 nucleotides align to TRBD1. The CDR3 is 11 amino acids. Looked up from germline, CDR1 is KGHDR and CDR2 is SFDVKD. J gave up 13 bases and V 3 bases, and 4 bases lay outside the gene matches. This chain's CDR3 is CATSDQTGRYF. The CDR3 nucleotides read TGTGCCACCAGTGATCAGACAGGGAGGTACTTC.

This clonotype came up a few times. This chain uses TRBV12-3 or TRBV12-4 with TRBJ2-6; TRBD1 is a possible D gene (5 bases). The CDR3 is 15 residues long. The V end was cut by 6 bases, the J end by 2 bases, with 11 bases between. In DNA form, the CDR3 reads TGTGCCAGCAGCCAGGGTCTTCCTGGGGCCAACGTCCTGACTTTC. Residues: CASSQGLPGANVLTF.

This clonotype was counted only a few times. The rearrangement uses TRBV29-1 and TRBJ2-7; TRBD1 is a possible D gene (7 bases). This CDR3 has 15 amino acids. Germline-derived CDR1 and CDR2 are SQVTM and ANQGSEA. Trimming removed 3 bases from V and 4 bases from J, with 19 bases in between. The CDR3 DNA reads TGCAGCGTTGAGGTGTCAGGGGGGATTCATTACGAGCAGTACTTC. Protein product: CSVEVSGGIHYEQYF.

This clonotype was observed a few times. V usage is TRBV18 and J usage is TRBJ2-7; D is ambiguous. Germline V gene sequence: CDR1 KGHSH, CDR2 LQKENI. The CDR3 spans 16 residues. The V end lost 3 bases, the J end lost 0 bases, and 15 bases lay between the germline ends. Here the CDR3 DNA reads TGTGCCAGCTCACCCAACCGCAGGAGAAGCTCCTACGAGCAGTACTTC. Protein sequence: CASSPNRRRSSYEQYF.

This clonotype was detected ten times or more. CDR3 DNA: TGCGCCAGCAGCCAAAAGGGGGGAGACTACAATGAGCAGTTCTTC. This encodes CASSQKGGDYNEQFF. The chain has TRBV4-1 and TRBJ2-1; D tentatively fits TRBD1 or TRBD2 (6 bases each). Germline lookup yields CDR1 MGHRA and CDR2 YSYEKL. This CDR3 has 15 amino acids. V lost 2 bases, J lost 3 bases, and 11 bases lay in between.

This clonotype was counted only a few times. The CDR3 DNA reads as TGTGCCACCAGCAGAGATCGGCGCAGGGCTTCCCTCTACGAGCAGTACTTC. This gives the protein CATSRDRRRASLYEQYF. The V gene is TRBV15, the J gene TRBJ2-7, with D perhaps matching TRBD1 (5 bases). The CDR3 loop spans 17 amino acids. The ends were cut back, 0 bases at V and 3 bases at J, with 18 bases in the middle. CDR1 is LNHNV, CDR2 YYDKDF, per germline (reference sequence). The variable domain in full, completed from reference TRBV15 and TRBJ2-7, reads DAMVIQNPRYQVTQFGKPVTLSCSQTLNHNVMYWYQQKSSQAPKLLFHYYDKDFNNEADTPDNFQSRRPNTSFCFLDIRSPGLGDTAMYLCATSRDRRRASLYEQYFGPGTRLTVT.

The rearrangement joins TRBV10-3 to TRBJ1-1; tentative D call: TRBD1 (5 bases). This CDR3 spans 13 amino acids. V shed 11 bases and J shed 1 base, with 14 bases lying between them. Germline lookup yields CDR1 ENHRY and CDR2 SYGVKD. CDR3 amino acids: CAGSGRPNTEAFF. In DNA form, the CDR3 reads TGTGCCGGCTCGGGACGCCCGAACACTGAAGCTTTCTTT.

This clonotype has at least ten counts. The gene calls are TRBV15 and TRBJ2-1; tentatively, D is TRBD2 (5 bases). V gave up 4 bases and J gave up 3 bases, with 13 bases separating them. The germline V gene has CDR1 LNHNV and CDR2 YYDKDF (reference sequence). CDR3 length equals 15 residues. CDR3: CATSIDYLVYNEQFF. CDR3 sequence (DNA): TGTGCCACCAGCATCGACTACTTAGTCTACAATGAGCAGTTCTTC.

The chain recombines TRBV6-1 with TRBJ2-7, with D tentatively TRBD1 (6 bases). The CDR3 consists of 14 residues. V lost 4 bases and J 2 bases, leaving 12 bases between the germline ends. Germline V lookup: CDR1 MNHNS, CDR2 SASEGT. The CDR3 region has the DNA TGTGCCAGCAGTGTCTCAGGGGCTACCTACGAGCAGTACTTC. Its translation is CASSVSGATYEQYF.

This clonotype was counted between two and nine times. The V and J genes are TRBV4-3 and TRBJ2-5; TRBD2 aligns across 8 bases. Per the germline V gene, CDR1 is LGHNA and CDR2 is YSLEER. This CDR3 is 17 amino acids long. After removal of 0 bases from V and 2 bases from J, the junction contained 8 bases not matched to a gene. The CDR3 loop reads CASSQDVAAGGQETQYF. The CDR3 coding sequence is TGCGCCAGCAGCCAAGACGTTGCGGCGGGAGGTCAAGAGACCCAGTACTTC.

This chain connects TRBV12-3 or TRBV12-4 to TRBJ2-7; 10 bases match TRBD2. The ends lost 5 bases at V and 2 bases at J; junction bases unmatched: 6. CDR3 length: 15 amino acids. In DNA form, the CDR3 reads TGTGCCAGCAGTCCTCGGACTAGCGGTCCCTACGAGCAGTACTTC. Translation: CASSPRTSGPYEQYF.

The chain has TRBV4-3 and TRBJ2-2, with 8 bases aligning to TRBD2. V shed 0 bases and J 6 bases; nucleotides not matched to a gene: 3. CDR3 length equals 15 residues. In germline, CDR1 is LGHNA, CDR2 YSLEER. CDR3 bases: TGCGCCAGCAGCCAAGATTACGGGAGGGCCGGGGAGCTGTTTTTT. It encodes CASSQDYGRAGELFF.

The chain employs TRBV29-1 and TRBJ2-2; unclear D gene. The V end lost 6 bases, the J end lost 0 bases, and 8 bases lay between the germline ends. The CDR3 consists of 13 residues. Germline V CDR1 and CDR2: SQVTM, ANQGSEA. CDR3 amino acids: CSVQTPNTGELFF. For the CDR3, the DNA is TGCAGCGTCCAGACACCGAACACCGGGGAGCTGTTTTTT.